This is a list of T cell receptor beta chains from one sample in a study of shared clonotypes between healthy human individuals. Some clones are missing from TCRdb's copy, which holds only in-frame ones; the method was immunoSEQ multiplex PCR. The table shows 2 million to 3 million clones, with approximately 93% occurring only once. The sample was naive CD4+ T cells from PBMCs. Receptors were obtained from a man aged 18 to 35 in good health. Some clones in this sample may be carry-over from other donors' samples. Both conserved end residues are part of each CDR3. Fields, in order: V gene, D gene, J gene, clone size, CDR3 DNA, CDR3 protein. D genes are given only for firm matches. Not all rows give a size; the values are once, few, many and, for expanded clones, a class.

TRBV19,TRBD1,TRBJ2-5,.,TGTGCCAGTAGTATGAGGGCAGGGGGTGGCCAAGAGACCCAGTACTTC,CASSMRAGGGQETQYF
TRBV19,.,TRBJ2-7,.,TGTGCCAGTAGTCCCGCCCGACAGACCTACGAGCAGTACTTC,CASSPARQTYEQYF
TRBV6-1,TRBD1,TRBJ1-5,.,TGTGCCAGCAGTGAAATTCCGACAGGGCTGAGCAATCAGCCCCAGCATTTT,CASSEIPTGLSNQPQHF
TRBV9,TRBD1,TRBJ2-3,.,TGTGCCAGCAGCGGCAGGGACAGGGTTACAGATACGCAGTATTTT,CASSGRDRVTDTQYF
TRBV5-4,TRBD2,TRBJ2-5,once,TGTGCCAGCAGCGGACTAGCGGGAGTGTGGGAGACCCAGTACTTC,CASSGLAGVWETQYF
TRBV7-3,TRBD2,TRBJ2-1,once,TGTGCCAGCAGCGTACAGGGGACTAGCGGGACGTTGAGCTCCTACAATGAGCAGTTCTTC,CASSVQGTSGTLSSYNEQFF
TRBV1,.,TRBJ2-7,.,TGCACCAGCAGCCAAGTTCCCCGAGTTGGGGGCTCCTACGAGCAGTACTTC,CTSSQVPRVGGSYEQYF
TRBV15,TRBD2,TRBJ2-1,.,TGTGCCACCAGCTTCGGGGGGTACAATGAGCAGTTCTTC,CATSFGGYNEQFF
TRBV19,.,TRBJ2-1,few,TGTGCCAGTAGTCCTTACCGGGACCGAGACAATGAGCAGTTCTTC,CASSPYRDRDNEQFF
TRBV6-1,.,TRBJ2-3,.,TGTGCCAGCAGTGAACGGCCAGGGAGGGATACGCAGTATTTT,CASSERPGRDTQYF
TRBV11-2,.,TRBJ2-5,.,TGTGCCAGCAACAACAGGGTAGTCGGTGAGACCCAGTACTTC,CASNNRVVGETQYF
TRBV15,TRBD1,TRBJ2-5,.,TGTGCCACCAGCACGAGGAGGGACAGGGTAGGAGAGACCCAGTACTTC,CATSTRRDRVGETQYF
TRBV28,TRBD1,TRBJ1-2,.,TGTGCCAGCAGTTTATTGAGGGGGCGCGACTATGGCTACACCTTC,CASSLLRGRDYGYTF
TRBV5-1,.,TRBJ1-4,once,TGCGCCAGCAGCGGGAGTAGGCCCTTGGATGAAAAACTGTTTTTT,CASSGSRPLDEKLFF
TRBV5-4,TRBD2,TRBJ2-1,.,TGTGCCAGCAGCCCAACCGCTAGCGGGAGTCACAATGAGCAGTTCTTC,CASSPTASGSHNEQFF
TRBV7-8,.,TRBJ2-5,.,TGTGCCAGCAGCTTAGGGAGACAAGAGACCCAGTACTTC,CASSLGRQETQYF
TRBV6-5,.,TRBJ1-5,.,TGTGCCAGCAGTTACTCGCAGGGAGCTCAGCCCCAGCATTTT,CASSYSQGAQPQHF
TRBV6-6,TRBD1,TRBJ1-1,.,TGTGCCAGCAGTACGGGACAGGGGGCGATTGGAGCTTTCTTT,CASSTGQGAIGAFF
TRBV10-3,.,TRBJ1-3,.,TGTGCCATCAGTGAGAAACAGGGACACGGAGGAAACACCATATATTTT,CAISEKQGHGGNTIYF
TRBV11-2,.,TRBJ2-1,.,TGTGCCAGCAGCCCACAACGATGGGCCACCTACAATGAGCAGTTCTTC,CASSPQRWATYNEQFF
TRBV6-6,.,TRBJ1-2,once,TGTGCCAGCAGTTACCCACTCGTAGGGGGTAACTATGGCTACACCTTC,CASSYPLVGGNYGYTF
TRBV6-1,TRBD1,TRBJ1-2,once,TGTGCCAGCAGTGATTTTTCAGGGGGTCACTCCGGTGGCTACACCTTC,CASSDFSGGHSGGYTF
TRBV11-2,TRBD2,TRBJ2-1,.,TGTGCCAGCAGCCCCACTAGCGGGAGCGGAAGTGAGCAGTTCTTC,CASSPTSGSGSEQFF
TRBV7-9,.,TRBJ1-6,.,TGTGCCAGCAGCTACCGTCCGAGCTCCTATAATTCACCCCTCCACTTT,CASSYRPSSYNSPLHF
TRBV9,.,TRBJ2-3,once,TGTGCCAGCGGCCGGAGCACAGATACGCAGTATTTT,CASGRSTDTQYF
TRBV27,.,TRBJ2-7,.,TGTGCCAGCAGTTTATCAGGGGCAGCGGACGACTACGAGCAGTACTTC,CASSLSGAADDYEQYF
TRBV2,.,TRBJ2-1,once,TGTGCCAGCATGGGGACCTCCTACAATGAGCAGTTCTTC,CASMGTSYNEQFF
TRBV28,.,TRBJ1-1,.,TGTGCCAGCAGGGAACTGGGGCAGTGGAGCGCTGAAGCTTTCTTT,CASRELGQWSAEAFF
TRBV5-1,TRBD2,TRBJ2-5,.,TGCGCCAGCAGCGCAGACCCGATCGCGGGAGGGCGTGAGACCCAGTACTTC,CASSADPIAGGRETQYF
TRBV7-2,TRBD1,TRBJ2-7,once,TGTGCCAGCAGCTTAACCCTATCTTGGACAGGGGGCTACTACGAGCAGTACTTC,CASSLTLSWTGGYYEQYF
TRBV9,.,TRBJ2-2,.,TGTGCCAGCAGCCCCCAAGGGATGGTTCCCGGGGAGCTGTTTTTT,CASSPQGMVPGELFF
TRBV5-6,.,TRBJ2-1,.,TGTGCCAGCAGCTTAGGCGGGGACTACAATGAGCAGTTCTTC,CASSLGGDYNEQFF
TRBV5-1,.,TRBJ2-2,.,TGCGCCAGCAGCTTGTTCCAGGGACGGCGGGCCGGGGAGCTGTTTTTT,CASSLFQGRRAGELFF
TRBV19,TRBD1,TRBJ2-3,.,TGTGCCAGTAGTATTTTCGCGGGACAGGGAAGAGGAGATACGCAGTATTTT,CASSIFAGQGRGDTQYF
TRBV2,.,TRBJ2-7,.,TGTGCCAGCAGTTTACAGAGCTACGAGCAGTACTTC,CASSLQSYEQYF
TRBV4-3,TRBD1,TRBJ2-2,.,TGCGCCAGCAGCCAAGATGTGGGGACAGGGGAGACCGGGGAGCTGTTTTTT,CASSQDVGTGETGELFF
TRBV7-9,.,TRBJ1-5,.,TGTGCCAGCAGCCCCGGGCCCGACAATCAGCCCCAGCATTTT,CASSPGPDNQPQHF
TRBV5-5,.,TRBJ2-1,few,TGTGCCAGCAGCTTGGGGCAGGGGTCCTACAATGAGCAGTTCTTC,CASSLGQGSYNEQFF
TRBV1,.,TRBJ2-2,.,TGCACCAGCAGCCAAGCTACACCCGAGTCTTGGGAAGCCGGGGAGCTGTTTTTT,CTSSQATPESWEAGELFF
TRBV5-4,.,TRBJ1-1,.,TGTGCCAGCAGCTTGAATTCAGGGGCGAACACTGAAGCTTTCTTT,CASSLNSGANTEAFF
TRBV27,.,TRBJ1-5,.,TGTGCCAGCACGGGAAGGGGTCGCAATCAGCCCCAGCATTTT,CASTGRGRNQPQHF
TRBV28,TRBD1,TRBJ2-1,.,TGTGCCAGCAGTGCCCAGCCGGGACAGATTTTGGGTGGGCAGTTCTTC,CASSAQPGQILGGQFF
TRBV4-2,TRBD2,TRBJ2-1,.,TGTGCCAGCAGCCGAACTAGCGGGTCCTACAATGAGCAGTTCTTC,CASSRTSGSYNEQFF
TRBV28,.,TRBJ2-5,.,TGTGCCAGCAGTTCCATTTACAGGACCCAGTACTTC,CASSSIYRTQYF
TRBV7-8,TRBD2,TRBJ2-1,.,TGTGCCAGCAGCTCCCCTAGCGGGAGGGTCTACAATGAGCAGTTCTTC,CASSSPSGRVYNEQFF
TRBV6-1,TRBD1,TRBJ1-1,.,TGTGCCAGCCTGGGACAGTCCCTGAGAGCTTTCTTT,CASLGQSLRAFF
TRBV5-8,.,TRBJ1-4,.,TGTGCCAGCAGCTTAACTTGGACGGGGGCCCACGAAAAACTGTTTTTT,CASSLTWTGAHEKLFF
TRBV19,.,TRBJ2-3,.,TGTGCCAGTAGTCCTAGGGCCACAGATACGCAGTATTTT,CASSPRATDTQYF
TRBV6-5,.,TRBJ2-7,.,TGTGCCAGCAGTTTGCAGGACACCCGACCCTCCTACGAGCAGTACTTC,CASSLQDTRPSYEQYF
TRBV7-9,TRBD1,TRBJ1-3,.,TGTGCCAGCAGCCCGCAGGGACAGGGGACAAACACCATATATTTT,CASSPQGQGTNTIYF
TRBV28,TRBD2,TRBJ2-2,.,TGTGCCAGCAGTCCCGCGGGACTAGCGAGGAACACCGGGGAGCTGTTTTTT,CASSPAGLARNTGELFF
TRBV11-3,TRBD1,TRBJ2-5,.,TGTGCCAGCGATAGCCGGGACAGGGGCTACCAAGAGACCCAGTACTTC,CASDSRDRGYQETQYF
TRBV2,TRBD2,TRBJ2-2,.,TGTGCCAGCAGTGGGGTCCTGGCGGGAGAAGTCACCGGGGAGCTGTTTTTT,CASSGVLAGEVTGELFF
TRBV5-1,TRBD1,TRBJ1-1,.,TGCGCCAGCAGCTTGGGACAGGGGAAGAACACTGAAGCTTTCTTT,CASSLGQGKNTEAFF